This T cell receptor beta chain was sequenced in a study of cytomegalovirus exposure and HLA in healthy donors. Study observations and caveats: Cytomegalovirus status was reportedly diagnosed by the classifier with high sensitivity and specificity. Judged likely to be a sequencing artifact was a cluster of highly shared sequence variants. In an earlier analysis, in some 500 donors, most V segments appeared productive either ~87% or ~30% of the time.

The V and J ends lost 1 base and 0 bases respectively, with 7 bases between them. Germline-derived CDR1 and CDR2 are SGHAT and FQDESV (reference sequence). This CDR3 is 14 amino acids long. The PCR employed 60 Vbeta primers together with 13 Jbeta primers. TCRdb's copy holds only in-frame clones and misses some; the assay was immunoSEQ multiplex PCR. The sample has 150,000 to 200,000 clones, approximately 80% seen once. Turning to this clone: The target antigen is unknown.

This receptor was taken from a man aged 18 to 30 in good health and CMV-seronegative. Material: PBMCs. This chain links TRBV11-1 with TRBJ2-7; no clear D gene. The CDR3 coding sequence is TGTGCCAGCAGCTTAGAGTCTAACTCCTACGAGCAGTACTTC. Translated, it gives CASSLESNSYEQYF. The full variable domain, with the rest looked up from reference TRBV11-1 and TRBJ2-7, is EAEVAQSPRYKITEKSQAVAFWCDPISGHATLYWYRQILGQGPELLVQFQDESVVDDSQLPKDRFSAERLKGVDSTLKIQPAELGDSAMYLCASSLESNSYEQYFGPGTRLTVT.